Below, 3 T cell receptor beta chains from the same sample are listed, as sequenced in a study of T cells expressing NK-cell markers (dated by TCRdb to the early 2020s). Libraries were prepared through 5' RACE. Sequencing was carried out with an Illumina HiSeq 2000. TCRdb reprocessed the reads, and each CDR3 protein sequence is entered once, without DNA. The sample's table covers about 260,000 distinct CDR3 sequences. Roughly 0.4% of the sample is taken by the ten largest. The sample was blood T cells: a sorted CD56 or NKG2C T cell subset, CD4+ or CD8+ T cells, or bulk PBMC T cells (not recorded which). These receptors were obtained from a young man in good health. Donor details come from another sample of the same person, matched by shared clones.

CDR3 sequence reads: CSATLLAGVPETQYF. The chain is built from TRBV20-1 and TRBJ2-5; TCRdb's D call, TRBD2, is unchecked because there is no DNA. CDR1 and CDR2 from the germline V gene are DFQATT and SNEGSKA (reference sequence). CDR3 length equals 15 residues.

V usage is TRBV12-3 or TRBV12-4 and J usage is TRBJ2-1; TCRdb picks TRBD2, but there is no DNA to check that call. The CDR3 runs to 11 residues. The CDR3 region is CASSGLVEQFF.

This chain joins TRBV7-9 and TRBJ2-5; TCRdb selects TRBD1, and the lack of DNA leaves this call unchecked. CDR1 SEHNR and CDR2 FQNEAQ come from the germline V gene (reference sequence). The CDR3 has 16 residues. This CDR3 is CASSFGDRTAGETQYF.